Below, 7 T cell receptor beta chains from the same sample are listed, as sequenced in a study of regulatory T cells in long-lasting Graves disease. To make TCR beta libraries, researchers used iRepertoire HTBI primers and Arm-PCR of CDR3 regions. TCRdb re-analysed the multiplex PCR reads in MiXCR, keeping a single row per CDR3 protein. The sample lists about 430,000 distinct CDR3 sequences; roughly a fifth were seen once. Specified time point: persistent/refractory GD, antithyroid drugs over 5 years with positive TRAb. RNA extracted from PBMCs served as the sequencing template. Sequenced here: peripheral blood mononuclear cells (PBMCs), sampled when the disease was refractory, from a patient treated with antithyroid drugs. The receptors originated from a female donor with Graves disease.

This clonotype was observed a handful of times. This chain connects TRBV6-2 or TRBV6-3 to TRBJ2-1, with 8 positions matching TRBD2. The V segment lost 0 bases and the J segment 6 bases; nucleotides outside the gene matches: 10. The CDR3 loop spans 17 amino acids. Germline V lookup: CDR1 MNHEY, CDR2 SVGEGT. Here the CDR3 DNA reads TGTGCCAGCAGTTACTCTATTAGCGGGATTCCCCCCAATGAGCAGTTCTTC. It is translated as CASSYSISGIPPNEQFF.

This clonotype was seen ten or more times. The V and J genes are TRBV28 and TRBJ1-5; D might be TRBD1 (6 bases). The length of the CDR3 is 15 residues. The germline V gene has CDR1 MDHEN and CDR2 SYDVKM. The V end was cut by 6 bases, the J end by 1 base, with 13 bases between. CDR3 nucleotides: TGTGCCAGCAGCCCGGGGGGGCGAAGCAATCAGCCCCAGCATTTT. Translation: CASSPGGRSNQPQHF. Full variable domain (rest looked up from reference TRBV28 and TRBJ1-5): DVKVTQSSRYLVKRTGEKVFLECVQDMDHENMFWYRQDPGLGLRLIYFSYDVKMKEKGDIPEGYSVSREKKERFSLILESASTNQTSMYLCASSPGGRSNQPQHFGDGTRLSIL.

This clonotype occurred many times. The V gene is TRBV28, the J gene TRBJ2-3; possible D gene TRBD1, 5 bases. Germline assignment: CDR1 MDHEN and CDR2 SYDVKM. CDR3 size: 15 residues. The ends were cut back, 6 bases at V and 10 bases at J, with 23 bases in the middle. CDR3: CASRSRTLRVPPQYF. The CDR3 bases are TGTGCCAGCAGGTCCAGGACACTCAGGGTTCCGCCGCAGTATTTT.

Only a few counts were recorded for this clonotype. The rearrangement links TRBV29-1 to TRBJ2-2; D ambiguous. V shed 0 bases and J shed 4 bases, with 6 bases lying between them. CDR1 is SQVTM and CDR2 is ANQGSEA in the germline V gene. This CDR3 contains 13 residues. CDR3 protein: CSVEEVATGELFF. The CDR3 nucleotides are TGCAGCGTTGAAGAAGTCGCCACCGGGGAGCTGTTTTTT.

There are many counts of this clonotype. V and J are TRBV28 and TRBJ2-7, with D perhaps given as TRBD1 or TRBD2 (6 bases each). Germline V gives CDR1 MDHEN, CDR2 SYDVKM. Trimming left V 2 bases short and J 7 bases short, with 15 bases between. The CDR3 is 14 amino acids. This CDR3 is CASSLKRGVEEQYF. The CDR3 nucleotides read TGTGCCAGCAGTTTAAAAAGGGGGGTTGAAGAGCAGTACTTC.

In its sample, this clonotype was seen many times. The chain couples TRBV11-2 to TRBJ1-1; a possible D gene is TRBD1 (5 bases). The CDR3 consists of 13 residues. CDR1 is SGHAT and CDR2 is FQNNGV in the germline V gene. The ends were cut back, 5 bases at V and 5 bases at J, with 12 bases in the middle. The CDR3 bases are TGTGCCAGCAGCCCAGGGACGCGGACTGAAGCTTTCTTT. It codes for CASSPGTRTEAFF.

The chain links TRBV4-1 to TRBJ2-7, with unresolved D. The V end lost 1 base, the J end lost 2 bases, and 9 bases lay between the germline ends. CDR1 and CDR2 (germline): MGHRA, YSYEKL. The CDR3 loop spans 14 amino acids. CDR3 DNA: TGCGCCAGCAGCCAAGCCCACAGAGCCTACGAGCAGTACTTC. Its translation is CASSQAHRAYEQYF.